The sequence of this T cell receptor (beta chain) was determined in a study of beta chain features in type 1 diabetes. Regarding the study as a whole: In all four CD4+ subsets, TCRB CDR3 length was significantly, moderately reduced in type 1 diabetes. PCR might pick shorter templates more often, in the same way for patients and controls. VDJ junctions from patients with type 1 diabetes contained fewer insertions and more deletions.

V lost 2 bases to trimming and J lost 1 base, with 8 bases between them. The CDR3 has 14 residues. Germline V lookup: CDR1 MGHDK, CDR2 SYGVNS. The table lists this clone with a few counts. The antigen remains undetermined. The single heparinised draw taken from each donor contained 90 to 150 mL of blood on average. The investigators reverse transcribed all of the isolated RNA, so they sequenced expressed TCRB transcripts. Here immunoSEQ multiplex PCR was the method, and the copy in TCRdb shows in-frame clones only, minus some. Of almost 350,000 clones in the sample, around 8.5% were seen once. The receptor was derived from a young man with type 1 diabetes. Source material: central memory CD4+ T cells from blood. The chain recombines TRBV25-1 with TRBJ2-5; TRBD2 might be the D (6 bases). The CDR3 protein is CASSERRAQETQYF. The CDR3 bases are TGTGCCAGCAGTGAAAGGAGGGCCCAAGAGACCCAGTACTTC.